The TCR beta chain described here comes from a study of vaccination and CD4 T cells after COVID-19. Study-wide results and caveats: This study had few convalescent patients and no early post-infection samples.

Treatment meaning: roughly 11-day PBMC culture with coronavirus spike peptide pools or control peptides (ViraFEST assay). Comments on this clonotype: Its antigen is not identified.

Researchers used the Oncomine TCR Beta short-read assay to sequence DNA from cultured CD4+ T cells. Cultured CD4+ T cells were the source of extracted genomic DNA. TCRdb analysed the PCR reads with MiXCR anew, one entry per CDR3 protein. The sample lists about 21,000 distinct CDR3 sequences, around two fifths occurring once. Germline values: CDR1 LNHDA, CDR2 SQIVND (reference sequence). CDR3 length: 15 residues. V lost 0 bases and J lost 2, with 5 bases in between. The TCR was taken from a human donor who had recovered from COVID-19. Specimen: CD4+ T cells from blood, cultured in vitro, collected before SARS-CoV-2 vaccination. V is TRBV19 and J is TRBJ2-6, with unresolved D. The CDR3 DNA is TGTGCCAGTAGTATAGATTGGGCTGGGGCCAACGTCCTGACTTTC. It specifies CASSIDWAGANVLTF. Using reference TRBV19 and TRBJ2-6 for the parts outside the CDR3, the full variable domain is DGGITQSPKYLFRKEGQNVTLSCEQNLNHDAMYWYRQDPGQGLRLIYYSQIVNDFQKGDIAEGYSVSREKKESFPLTVTSAQKNPTAFYLCASSIDWAGANVLTFGAGSRLTVL.